This TCR beta chain was recovered during a study of blood T cell repertoires in COVID-19. In the study overall: From T cells, B-cell-depleted T cells, or PBMCs came the material, which was cDNA or gDNA.

The authors' processing: Scientists estimated how many nucleated cells there were by amplifying reference gene primers. Data came from immunoSEQ multiplex PCR; TCRdb stores just in-frame clones and leaves some out. V, J and clone size are taken as reported in that table, and D and trimming were inferred from the DNA itself. The profile covers 70,000 to 100,000 clones, with approximately 88% appearing a single time and about 2.5% taken by the ten largest. A Seattle source enrolled patients during active infection and followed them longitudinally. Looked up from germline, CDR1 is SGDLS and CDR2 is YYNGEE. The CDR3 is made up of 16 amino acids. The ends were cut back, 4 bases at V and 0 bases at J, with 16 bases in the middle.

The receptor's source is a man between 45 and 60 years old with COVID-19, enrolled during active disease. The chain joins TRBV9 to TRBJ1-2; possibly TRBD1 for D (6 bases). Sequenced sample: peripheral blood. The CDR3 DNA follows: TGTGCCAGCAGCCCCACGAGGGGGTCTCCTAACTATGGCTACACCTTC. It yields the protein CASSPTRGSPNYGYTF.